This T cell receptor beta chain came from a study of tumor T cells in aggressive B-cell lymphoma. The method was immunoSEQ multiplex PCR; TCRdb's version includes in-frame clones alone and lacks a portion of them. Of 5,500 to 7,500 clones listed, 88% were seen once; the top ten hold 3% to 4%. The germline V gene has CDR1 SGDLS and CDR2 YYNGEE. J lost 4 bases, V lost 6 bases, and 10 bases had no gene match. This CDR3 comprises 16 residues. Input material: tumor tissue. The genes are TRBV9 and TRBJ2-5, with TRBD2 identical over 12 bases. This clonotype was sampled from an adult with diffuse large B cell lymphoma. Some clones in this sample may be carry-over from other donors' samples. The CDR3 protein is CASTRWTSGNSETQYF. In nucleotides, the CDR3 is TGTGCCAGCACCAGATGGACTAGCGGGAACTCAGAGACCCAGTACTTC.